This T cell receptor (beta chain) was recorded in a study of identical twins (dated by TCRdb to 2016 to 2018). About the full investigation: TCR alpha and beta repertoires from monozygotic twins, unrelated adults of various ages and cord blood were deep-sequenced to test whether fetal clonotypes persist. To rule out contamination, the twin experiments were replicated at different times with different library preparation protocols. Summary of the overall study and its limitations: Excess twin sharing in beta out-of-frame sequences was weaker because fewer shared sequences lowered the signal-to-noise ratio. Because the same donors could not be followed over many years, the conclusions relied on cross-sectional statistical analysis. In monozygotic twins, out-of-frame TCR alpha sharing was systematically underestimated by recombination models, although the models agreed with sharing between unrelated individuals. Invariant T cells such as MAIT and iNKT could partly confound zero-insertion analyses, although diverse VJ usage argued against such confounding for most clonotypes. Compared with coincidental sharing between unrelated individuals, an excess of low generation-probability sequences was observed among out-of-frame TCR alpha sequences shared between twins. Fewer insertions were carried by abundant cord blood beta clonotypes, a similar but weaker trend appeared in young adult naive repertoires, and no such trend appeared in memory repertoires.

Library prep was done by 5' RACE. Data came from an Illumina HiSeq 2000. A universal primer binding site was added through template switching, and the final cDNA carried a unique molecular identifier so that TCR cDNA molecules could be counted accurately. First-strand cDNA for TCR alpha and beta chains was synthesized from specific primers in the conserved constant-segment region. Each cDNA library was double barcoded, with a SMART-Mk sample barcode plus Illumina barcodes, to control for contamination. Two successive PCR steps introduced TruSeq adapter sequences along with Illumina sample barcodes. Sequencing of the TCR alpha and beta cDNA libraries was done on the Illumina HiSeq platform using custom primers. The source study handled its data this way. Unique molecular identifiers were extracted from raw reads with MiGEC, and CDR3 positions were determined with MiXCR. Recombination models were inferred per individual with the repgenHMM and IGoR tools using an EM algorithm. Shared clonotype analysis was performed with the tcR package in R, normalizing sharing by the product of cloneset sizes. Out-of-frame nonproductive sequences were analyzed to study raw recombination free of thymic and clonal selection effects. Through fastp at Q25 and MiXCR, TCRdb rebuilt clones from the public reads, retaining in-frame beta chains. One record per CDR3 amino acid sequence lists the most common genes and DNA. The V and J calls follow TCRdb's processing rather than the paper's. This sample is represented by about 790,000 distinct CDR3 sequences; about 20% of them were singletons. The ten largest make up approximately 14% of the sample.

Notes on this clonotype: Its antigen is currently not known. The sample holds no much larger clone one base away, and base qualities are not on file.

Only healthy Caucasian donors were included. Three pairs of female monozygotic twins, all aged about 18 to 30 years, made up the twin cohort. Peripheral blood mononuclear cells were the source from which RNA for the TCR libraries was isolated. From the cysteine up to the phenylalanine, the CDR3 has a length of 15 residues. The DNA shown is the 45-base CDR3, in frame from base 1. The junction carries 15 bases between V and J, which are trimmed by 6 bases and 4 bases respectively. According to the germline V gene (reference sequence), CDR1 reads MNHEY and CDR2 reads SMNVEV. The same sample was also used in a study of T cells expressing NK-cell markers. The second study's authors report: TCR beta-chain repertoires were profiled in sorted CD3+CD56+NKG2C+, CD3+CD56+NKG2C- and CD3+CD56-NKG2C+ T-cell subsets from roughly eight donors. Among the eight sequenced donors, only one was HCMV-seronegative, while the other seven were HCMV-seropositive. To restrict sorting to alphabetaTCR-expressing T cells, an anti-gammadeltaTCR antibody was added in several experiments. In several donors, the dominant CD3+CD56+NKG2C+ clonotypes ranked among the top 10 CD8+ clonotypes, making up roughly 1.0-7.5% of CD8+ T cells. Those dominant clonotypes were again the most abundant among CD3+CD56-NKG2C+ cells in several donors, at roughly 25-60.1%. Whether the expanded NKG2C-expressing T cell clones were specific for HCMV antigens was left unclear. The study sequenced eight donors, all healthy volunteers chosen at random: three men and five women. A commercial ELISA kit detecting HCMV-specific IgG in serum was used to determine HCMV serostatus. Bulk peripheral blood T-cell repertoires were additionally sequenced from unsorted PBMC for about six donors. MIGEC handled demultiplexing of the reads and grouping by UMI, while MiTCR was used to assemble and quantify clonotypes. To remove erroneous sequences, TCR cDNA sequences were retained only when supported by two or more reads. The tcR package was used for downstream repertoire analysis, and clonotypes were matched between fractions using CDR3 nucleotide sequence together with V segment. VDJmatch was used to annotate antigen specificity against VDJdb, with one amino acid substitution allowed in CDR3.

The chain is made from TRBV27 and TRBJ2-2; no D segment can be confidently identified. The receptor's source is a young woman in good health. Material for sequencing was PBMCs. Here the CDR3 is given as CASSLESRSTGELFF. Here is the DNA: TGTGCCAGCAGCCTGGAGAGCCGATCCACCGGGGAGCTGTTTTTT.